The rows below give T cell receptor beta chains drawn from one sample of a study of blood T cell repertoires in COVID-19. Sequencing was performed with immunoSEQ multiplex PCR; in TCRdb, only in-frame clones are kept and a portion is missing. The data hold about 45,000 clones, with roughly 82% observed a single time. Sequences were obtained from peripheral blood. These receptors originate from a human donor in a cohort sampled during active COVID-19. Each CDR3 is given with its conserved first and last residue. A D gene is named only where the DNA matches it firmly.

CASSTGTGNTGELFF,TRBD1,TRBV5-1,TRBJ2-2
CASSPGRGEAFF,NA,TRBV5-4,TRBJ1-1
CASSASRGPYNEQFF,NA,TRBV7-3,TRBJ2-1
CASSPVWAGTSDNEQFF,TRBD2,TRBV11-3,TRBJ2-1
CASSPPDRGHNSPLHF,TRBD1,TRBV18,TRBJ1-6
CASSPRVGANYGYTF,NA,TRBV7-8,TRBJ1-2
CSVERDSYGYTF,TRBD1,TRBV29-1,TRBJ1-2
CASSPRLAPGEGSYEQYF,TRBD2,TRBV18,TRBJ2-7
CAISESGGLSNQPQHF,NA,TRBV10-3,TRBJ1-5
CASGHQGNTQYF,NA,TRBV12-3/TRBV12-4,TRBJ2-3
CASSPIAGEETQYF,TRBD2,TRBV7-2,TRBJ2-5
CATSDFGTGDYNEQFF,TRBD1,TRBV24-1,TRBJ2-1
CASSLDYTAADTQYF,NA,TRBV11-3,TRBJ2-3
CASSSTAFYGYTF,NA,TRBV27,TRBJ1-2
CASSLGGQANYEQYF,NA,TRBV5-4,TRBJ2-7
CASSQEWGQGQQYF,NA,TRBV4-1,TRBJ2-7
CASSAAGLGNSPLHF,NA,TRBV7-9,TRBJ1-6
CASRTDGQETQYF,NA,TRBV4-2,TRBJ2-5
CASSFSLATYEQYF,NA,TRBV7-2,TRBJ2-7
CASSGPGKSYNEQFF,NA,TRBV2,TRBJ2-1
CASTYVRGLSPLHF,TRBD1,TRBV10-2,TRBJ1-6
CASTDRRHNEQFF,NA,TRBV12-3/TRBV12-4,TRBJ2-1
CAITGTGEGVGYTF,TRBD1,TRBV10-3,TRBJ1-2
CASSEGGGWYIQYF,NA,TRBV6-1,TRBJ2-4